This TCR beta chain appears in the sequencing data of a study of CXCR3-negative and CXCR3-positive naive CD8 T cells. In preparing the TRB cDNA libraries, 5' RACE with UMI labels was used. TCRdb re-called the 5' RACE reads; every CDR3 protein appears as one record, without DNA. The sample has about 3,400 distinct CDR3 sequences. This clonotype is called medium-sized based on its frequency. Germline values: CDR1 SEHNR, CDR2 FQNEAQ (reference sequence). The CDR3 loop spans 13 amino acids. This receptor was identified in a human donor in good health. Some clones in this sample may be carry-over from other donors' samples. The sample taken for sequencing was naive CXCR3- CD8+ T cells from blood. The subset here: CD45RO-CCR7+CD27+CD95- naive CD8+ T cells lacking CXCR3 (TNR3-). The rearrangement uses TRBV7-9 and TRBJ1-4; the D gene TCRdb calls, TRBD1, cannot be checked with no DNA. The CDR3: CASSRDEVEKLFF.